The sequence of this TCR beta chain was determined in a study of T cell responses to AZD1222 COVID-19 vaccine. Study-wide results and caveats: White British ancestry dominated among donors, who included more females, and clonal diversity was possibly underestimated. Baseline testing showed seropositivity in only 6 or 7 AZD1222 recipients. Dominant at 160-218 and 743-854, vaccine-associated CD4 TCRs also spanned spike. Of spike-specific TCRs, nearly half reportedly target regions left unmutated in variants.

To note about this clone: Its target is not known.

CDR3 length: 12 amino acids. Germline CDR1 is SGHRS and CDR2 is YFSETQ. The V end was cut by 3 bases, the J end by 6 bases, with 9 bases between. TCRdb's table, derived via immunoSEQ multiplex PCR, lists solely in-frame clones and lacks some. The sample yields about 180,000 clones, 90% seen once. The specimen was peripheral blood, collected on day 0 of AZD1222 vaccination. V is TRBV5-1 and J is TRBJ1-2; tentative D call: TRBD1 (6 bases). The source of this sequence is an adult in good health. The CDR3 sequence is CASSSDRNGYTF. CDR3 sequence (DNA): TGCGCCAGCAGCTCCGACAGGAATGGCTACACCTTC. The full variable domain, completed using reference TRBV5-1 and TRBJ1-2, is KAGVTQTPRYLIKTRGQQVTLSCSPISGHRSVSWYQQTPGQGLQFLFEYFSETQRNKGNFPGRFSGRQFSNSRSEMNVSTLELGDSALYLCASSSDRNGYTFGSGTRLTVV.